The following is a T cell receptor (beta chain) sequence with its context. Its specificity is unknown. PCR amplification relied on 60 Vbeta primers (plus 13 Jbeta primers). Some clones are missing from TCRdb's copy, which holds only in-frame ones; the method was immunoSEQ multiplex PCR. The sample has about 98,000 clones, approximately 79% seen once. This sample stems from a study of cytomegalovirus exposure and HLA in healthy donors. The CDR3 totals 14 residues. V lost 3 bases, J lost 5 bases, and 5 bases stayed unmatched. The V gene's germline CDR1 is SGDLS and CDR2 YYNGEE. Points from the study as a whole: The authors later found most CMV-associated TCR beta chains appeared HLA-restricted. A later analysis linked a missense DCLRE1C variant to TCR beta V- and J-gene trimming. A reported reduction in N-insertions relative to the roughly 640-donor mean was seen in an Asian-associated ancestry cluster in a later analysis. Rarity marked most TCR sequences, yet some public TCRs occurred in many donors.

This receptor was obtained from a male donor in good health and CMV-seronegative. The chain couples TRBV9 to TRBJ2-1; 7 nucleotides match TRBD1. Sequencing was performed on PBMCs. CDR3 in DNA: TGTGCCAGCAGCGCCCGGGACAGCCACAATGAGCAGTTCTTC. Residues: CASSARDSHNEQFF.